These 17 T cell receptor beta chains were sequenced from one sample in a study of beta chain features in type 1 diabetes. The authors reverse transcribed all of the isolated RNA, so sequencing captured expressed TCRB transcripts. The protocol was immunoSEQ multiplex PCR, while the TCRdb copy is restricted to in-frame clones and leaves out a portion. The sample shows around 300,000 clones, 8% to 13% of them seen only once. The sequenced sample consisted of naive CD4+ T cells from blood. The receptors here all came from a woman aged 30 to 39 in good health.

The rearrangement uses TRBV29-1 and TRBJ1-2; 8 bases are a match to TRBD1. Unmatched junction bases numbered 6, after V lost 4 bases and J lost 5 bases. Germline V gene data show CDR1 as SQVTM and CDR2 as ANQGSEA. This CDR3 is 13 amino acids long. The CDR3 sequence: CSVVQGGYYGYTF. CDR3 nucleotide sequence: TGCAGCGTTGTACAGGGGGGTTATTATGGCTACACCTTC.

The chain employs TRBV7-2 and TRBJ2-5; D perhaps matches TRBD1 (5 bases). The V gene lost 7 bases and the J gene lost 6 bases, with 18 bases spanning the gap. Looked up from germline, CDR1 is SGHTA and CDR2 is FQGNSA. CDR3 length: 14 residues. The CDR3 bases are TGTGCCAGCAACCAACACTCAGGGTTGAAGACCCAGTACTTC. This sequence encodes CASNQHSGLKTQYF.

This clone was observed a handful of times. The chain couples TRBV2 to TRBJ2-5; 7 nucleotides line up with TRBD1. CDR3 size: 11 residues. Germline V lookup: CDR1 SNHLY, CDR2 FYNNEI. V lost 9 bases and J lost 4; bases outside the gene matches: 2. This CDR3 reads CARGGGETQYF. CDR3 coding DNA: TGTGCCAGAGGGGGCGGAGAGACCCAGTACTTC.

There are a few counts of this clone. The CDR3 region has the DNA TGTGCCAGCAGTCTGGGACTAGCATCAGATACGCAGTATTTT. Translating gives CASSLGLASDTQYF. This sequence joins TRBV6-6 and TRBJ2-3, with 9 bases identical to TRBD2. The CDR3 contains 14 residues. Trimming took 5 bases from V and 4 from J; bases not matched to a gene: 4. CDR1 and CDR2 from the germline V gene are MNHNY and SVGAGI (reference sequence).

The chain is built from TRBV5-1 and TRBJ2-5, with 7 bases fitting TRBD1. This CDR3 comprises 13 residues. The germline V gene has CDR1 SGHRS and CDR2 YFSETQ. V lost 5 bases to trimming and J lost 0 bases; unmatched junction nucleotides: 1. CDR3 coding DNA: TGCGCCAGCAGTGGACAGGACCAAGAGACCCAGTACTTC. Translated, it gives CASSGQDQETQYF. The full variable domain, with the rest looked up from reference TRBV5-1 and TRBJ2-5, is KAGVTQTPRYLIKTRGQQVTLSCSPISGHRSVSWYQQTPGQGLQFLFEYFSETQRNKGNFPGRFSGRQFSNSRSEMNVSTLELGDSALYLCASSGQDQETQYFGPGTRLLVL.

The gene calls are TRBV11-2 and TRBJ2-3; 7 bases map to TRBD2. The CDR3 consists of 17 residues. Trimming at V came to 3 bases and at J to 0 bases, leaving 9 bases not matched to a gene. The V gene's germline CDR1 is SGHAT and CDR2 FQNNGV. CDR3 DNA: TGTGCCAGCAGCTTCTTTCCGAGCGGGGACAGCACAGATACGCAGTATTTT. This codes for CASSFFPSGDSTDTQYF.

V usage is TRBV7-2 and J usage is TRBJ2-1; 10 bases agree with TRBD2. This CDR3 region has 15 residues. CDR1 is SGHTA and CDR2 is FQGNSA in the germline V gene. Trimming removed 3 bases from V and 10 bases from J; junction bases left unmatched: 9. Here the CDR3 DNA reads TGTGCCAGCAGCTTGGAGCCTAGCGGGAGCGGCGAGCAGTTCTTC. Translated: CASSLEPSGSGEQFF.

The gene calls are TRBV5-4 and TRBJ1-2; 9 bases are shared with TRBD1. CDR1 SGHNT and CDR2 YYREEE come from the germline V gene (reference sequence). V was pared by 4 bases and J by 6 bases, with 10 bases of the junction left unmatched. The CDR3 length is 15 residues. The CDR3 DNA sequence: TGTGCCAGCAGCGTAGACAGTGGGACAGGGAATGGCTACACCTTC. Its translation is CASSVDSGTGNGYTF.

CDR3 nucleotides: TGTGCCAGCCAGCGGGACAGGGGGCCTTACGAGCAGTACTTC. Its translation: CASQRDRGPYEQYF. The V gene is TRBV27, the J gene TRBJ2-7; TRBD1 matches at 12 bases. CDR1 and CDR2 from the germline V gene are MNHEY and SMNVEV (reference sequence). This CDR3 has 14 residues. V was clipped by 8 bases and J by 4 bases; unmatched bases: 6.

This clone showed up just a few times. The chain recombines TRBV6-6 with TRBJ1-1, with a weak D call TRBD1 (5 bases). The V and J ends lost 5 bases and 4 bases respectively, with 17 bases between them. The germline gives CDR1 MNHNY, CDR2 SVGAGI (reference sequence). The CDR3 length is 15 residues. CDR3: CASSRERGMGTEAFF. DNA of the CDR3: TGTGCCAGCAGTCGTGAGCGGGGCATGGGCACTGAAGCTTTCTTT.

The V gene is TRBV6-6, the J gene TRBJ2-7; D gene unclear. V shed 2 bases and J shed 4 bases, with 12 bases lying between them. Germline CDR1 and CDR2: MNHNY and SVGAGI (reference sequence). The CDR3 length is 14 residues. The CDR3 nucleotides read TGTGCCAGCAGTTACGCAAGTGGCCAATACGAGCAGTACTTC. As protein: CASSYASGQYEQYF.

The chain couples TRBV28 to TRBJ2-3; no definite D call. The length of the CDR3 is 13 residues. The germline gives CDR1 MDHEN, CDR2 SYDVKM. V was clipped by 2 bases and J by 4 bases, with 7 bases between them. DNA for the CDR3: TGTGCCAGCAGTTTAGAGGTCCCAGATACGCAGTATTTT. Amino acids: CASSLEVPDTQYF.

This sequence joins TRBV5-4 and TRBJ2-7; D is perhaps TRBD2 (5 bases). The CDR3 length is 14 residues. Trimming removed 5 bases from V and 1 base from J, with 13 bases in between. The germline V gene encodes CDR1 SGHNT and CDR2 YYREEE (reference sequence). The CDR3 DNA is TGTGCCAGCAGTACCTGGACTGGGTCCTACGAGCAGTACTTC. Its translation is CASSTWTGSYEQYF.

Regarding this clone: One end of the junction fails to match germline, which may point to a read error. This rearrangement joins TRBV2 to TRBJ2-7; D is ambiguous. Per the germline V gene, CDR1 is SNHLY and CDR2 is FYNNEI. The CDR3 runs 14 residues. The CDR3 nucleotides are TGTGCCAGCAGTGAGGCTTCTAGAACCCTTGAGCGGTACTTC. Protein: CASSEASRTLERYF. The full variable domain, in which reference TRBV2 and TRBJ2-7 provide the parts outside the CDR3, is EPEVTQTPSHQVTQMGQEVILRCVPISNHLYFYWYRQILGQKVEFLVSFYNNEISEKSEIFDDQFSVERPDGSNFTLKIRSTKLEDSAMYFCASSEASRTLERYFGPGTRLTVT.

For this clone: Germline is not matched at one junction end, which may reflect a read error. The chain is built from TRBV5-4 and TRBJ2-3; a weak D match, TRBD2 (6 bases). This CDR3 comprises 16 residues. Germline V gene sequence: CDR1 SGHNT, CDR2 YYREEE (reference sequence). The CDR3: CASSQVWTGGTDTQYF. The CDR3 coding sequence is TGCGCCAGCAGCCAAGTTTGGACGGGAGGCACAGATACGCAGTATTTT.

This clone appeared a few times. This chain uses TRBV5-1 with TRBJ2-2; D might be TRBD1 (5 bases). CDR3 length equals 17 residues. Trimming cost V 2 bases and J 1 base, with 15 bases left between them. Looked up from germline, CDR1 is SGHRS and CDR2 is YFSETQ. The CDR3 sequence: CASSLYASGLNTGELFF. DNA of the CDR3: TGCGCCAGCAGCTTATATGCTTCAGGGCTGAACACCGGGGAGCTGTTTTTT.

The chain combines TRBV5-1 with TRBJ2-5; perhaps TRBD2 as D (6 bases). Germline assignment: CDR1 SGHRS and CDR2 YFSETQ. CDR3 length: 16 amino acids. V lost 4 bases and J lost 5, with 21 bases in between. CDR3 coding DNA: TGCGCCAGCAGCGACGGGGGACTCAACCCTGGGGAGACCCAGTACTTC. The encoded protein is CASSDGGLNPGETQYF.